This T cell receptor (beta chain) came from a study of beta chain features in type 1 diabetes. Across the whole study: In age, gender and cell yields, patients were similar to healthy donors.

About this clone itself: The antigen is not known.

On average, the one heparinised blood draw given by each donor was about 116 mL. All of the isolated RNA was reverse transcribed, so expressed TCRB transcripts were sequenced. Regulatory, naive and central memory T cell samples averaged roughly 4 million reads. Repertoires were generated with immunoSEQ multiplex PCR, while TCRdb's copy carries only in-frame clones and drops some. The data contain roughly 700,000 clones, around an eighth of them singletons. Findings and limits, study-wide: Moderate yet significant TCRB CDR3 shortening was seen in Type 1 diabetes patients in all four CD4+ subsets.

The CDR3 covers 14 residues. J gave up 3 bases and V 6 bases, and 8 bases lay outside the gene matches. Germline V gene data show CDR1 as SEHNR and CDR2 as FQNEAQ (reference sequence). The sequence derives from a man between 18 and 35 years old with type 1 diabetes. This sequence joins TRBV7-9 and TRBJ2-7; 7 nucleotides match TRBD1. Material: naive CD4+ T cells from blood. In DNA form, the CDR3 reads TGTGCCAGCAGTCAACAGGGGCCCTACTACGAGCAGTACTTC. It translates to CASSQQGPYYEQYF.